This T cell receptor (beta chain) was recovered during a study of T cell repertoires in cytomegalovirus infection. Across the study: Use of recently identified HLA-C-restricted and well-studied HLA-B-restricted CMV epitopes was part of the study. Matching HLA type and CMV infection were both indicated by public TCR beta signatures.

TCRdb ran MiXCR on the reads and lists one entry per CDR3 protein. In the table there are approximately 500,000 distinct CDR3 sequences, 25% to 35% of which are singletons. Whole-study results and caveats: Carriage of CMV together with the relevant HLA was identifiable through cumulative public TCR beta family frequency. Across the ex vivo response, the dominant clonotypes were HLA-C-restricted CMV-specific TCR beta clonotypes.

Concerning this clonotype: Its cognate antigen is unknown.

This CDR3 is built from 13 residues. The V gene's germline CDR1 is SNHLY and CDR2 FYNNEI. V lost 8 bases and J lost 0, with 8 bases in between. This clonotype was obtained from a human donor in good health (CMV status not recorded). Some clones in this sample may be carry-over from other donors' samples. The J gene is TRBJ1-5, the V gene TRBV2; unclear D gene. The sequenced sample was cultured PBMCs, obtained from culture after CMV antigen stimulation. CDR3 in amino acids: CASGSDSNQPQHF. The CDR3 coding sequence is TGTGCCAGCGGGTCCGATAGCAATCAGCCCCAGCATTTT.